The rows below give T cell receptor beta chains drawn from one sample of a study of blood T cell repertoires in COVID-19. Repertoires were generated with immunoSEQ multiplex PCR, while TCRdb's copy carries only in-frame clones and drops some. The sample lists some 420,000 clones; around 87% were seen once. Input material: PBMCs or T cells enriched from blood (not recorded which). Source of these receptors: a man aged 25 to 40 who had recovered from COVID-19. CDR3s include the opening cysteine and the closing phenylalanine or tryptophan. D genes are given only for firm matches.

J,D,V,CDR3
TRBJ1-5,NA,TRBV6-5,CASRPKVQGSQPQHF
TRBJ2-1,TRBD2,TRBV11-2,CASSLVSGLAGWEQFF
TRBJ2-1,TRBD2,TRBV18,CASSPPGTSGRGNEQFF
TRBJ2-1,TRBD2,TRBV2,CASSRLATNYNEQFF
TRBJ2-1,NA,TRBV3-1/TRBV3-2,CASSRNRRSPRINEQFF
TRBJ1-5,NA,TRBV2,CASSNSNQPQHF
TRBJ1-3,NA,TRBV7-9,CASSLDQGPGNTIYF
TRBJ1-5,NA,TRBV19,CASGRGMSNQPQHF
TRBJ2-1,NA,TRBV19,CASSILQTEQFF
TRBJ2-1,TRBD2,TRBV19,CASSILAGGDNEQFF
TRBJ1-1,NA,TRBV12-3/TRBV12-4,CASSRVSNTEAFF